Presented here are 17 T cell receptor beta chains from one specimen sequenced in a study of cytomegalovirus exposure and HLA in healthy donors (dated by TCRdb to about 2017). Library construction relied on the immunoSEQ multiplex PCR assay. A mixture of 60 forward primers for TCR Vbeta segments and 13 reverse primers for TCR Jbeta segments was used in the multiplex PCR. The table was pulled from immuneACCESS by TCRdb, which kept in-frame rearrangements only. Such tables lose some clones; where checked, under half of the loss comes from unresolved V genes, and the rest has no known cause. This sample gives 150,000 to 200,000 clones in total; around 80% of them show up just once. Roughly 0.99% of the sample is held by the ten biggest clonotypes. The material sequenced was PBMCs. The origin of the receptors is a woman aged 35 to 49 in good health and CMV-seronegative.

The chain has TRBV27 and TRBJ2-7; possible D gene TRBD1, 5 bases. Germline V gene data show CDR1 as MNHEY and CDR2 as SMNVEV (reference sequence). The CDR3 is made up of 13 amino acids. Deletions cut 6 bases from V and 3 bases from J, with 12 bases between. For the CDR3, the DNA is TGTGCCAGCAGCGACAGTTCGGTCTACGAGCAGTACTTC. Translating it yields CASSDSSVYEQYF.

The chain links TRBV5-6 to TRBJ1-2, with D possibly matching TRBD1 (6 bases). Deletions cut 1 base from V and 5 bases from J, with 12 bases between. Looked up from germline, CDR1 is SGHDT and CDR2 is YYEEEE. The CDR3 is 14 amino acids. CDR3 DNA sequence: TGTGCCAGCAGCTTGCAGCAGGGGCATTATGGCTACACCTTC. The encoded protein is CASSLQQGHYGYTF.

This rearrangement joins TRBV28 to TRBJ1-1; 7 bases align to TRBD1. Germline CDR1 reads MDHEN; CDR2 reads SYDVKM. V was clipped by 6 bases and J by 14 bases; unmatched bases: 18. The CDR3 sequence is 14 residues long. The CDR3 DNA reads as TGTGCCAGCAGGAAGCCAGGGGGTTGGACTGAAGAATTCTTT. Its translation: CASRKPGGWTEEFF.

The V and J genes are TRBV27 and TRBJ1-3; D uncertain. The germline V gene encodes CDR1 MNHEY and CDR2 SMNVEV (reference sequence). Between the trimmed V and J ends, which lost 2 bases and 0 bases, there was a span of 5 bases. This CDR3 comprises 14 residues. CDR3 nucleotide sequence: TGTGCCAGCAGTTTAGCAGGCTCTGGAAACACCATATATTTT. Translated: CASSLAGSGNTIYF.

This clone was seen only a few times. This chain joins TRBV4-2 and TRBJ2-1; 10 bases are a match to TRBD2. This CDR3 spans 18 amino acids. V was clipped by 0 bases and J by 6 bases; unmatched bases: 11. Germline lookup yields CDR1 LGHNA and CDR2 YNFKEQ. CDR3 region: CASSQDRALAGRGNEQFF. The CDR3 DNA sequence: TGTGCCAGCAGCCAAGATCGGGCACTAGCGGGAAGGGGCAATGAGCAGTTCTTC.

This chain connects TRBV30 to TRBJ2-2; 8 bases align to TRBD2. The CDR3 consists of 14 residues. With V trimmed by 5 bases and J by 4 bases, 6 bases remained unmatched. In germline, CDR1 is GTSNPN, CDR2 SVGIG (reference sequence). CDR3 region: CAWERERVTGELFF. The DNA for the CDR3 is TGTGCCTGGGAGCGGGAGCGGGTCACCGGGGAGCTGTTTTTT. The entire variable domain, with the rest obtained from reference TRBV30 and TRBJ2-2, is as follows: SQTIHQWPATLVQPVGSPLSLECTVEGTSNPNLYWYRQAAGRGLQLLFYSVGIGQISSEVPQNLSASRPQDRQFILSSKKLLLSDSGFYLCAWERERVTGELFFGEGSRLTVL.

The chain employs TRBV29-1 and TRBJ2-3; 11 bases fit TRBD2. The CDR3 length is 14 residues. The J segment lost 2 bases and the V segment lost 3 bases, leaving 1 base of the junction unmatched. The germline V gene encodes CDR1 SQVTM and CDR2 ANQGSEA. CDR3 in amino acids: CSVETSGVTDTQYF. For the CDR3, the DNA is TGCAGCGTTGAGACTAGCGGGGTCACAGATACGCAGTATTTT.

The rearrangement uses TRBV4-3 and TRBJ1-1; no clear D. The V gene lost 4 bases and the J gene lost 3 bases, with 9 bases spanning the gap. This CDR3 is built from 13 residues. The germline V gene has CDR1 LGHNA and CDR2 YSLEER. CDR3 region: CASSLGRDTEAFF. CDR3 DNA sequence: TGCGCCAGCAGCCTAGGCCGGGACACTGAAGCTTTCTTT.

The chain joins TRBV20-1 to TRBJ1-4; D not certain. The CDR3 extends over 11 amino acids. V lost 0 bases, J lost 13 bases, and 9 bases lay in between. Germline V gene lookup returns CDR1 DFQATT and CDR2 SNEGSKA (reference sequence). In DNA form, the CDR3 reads TGCAGTGCTAGAGAAAGGGAGGTACTGTTTTTT. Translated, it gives CSAREREVLFF.

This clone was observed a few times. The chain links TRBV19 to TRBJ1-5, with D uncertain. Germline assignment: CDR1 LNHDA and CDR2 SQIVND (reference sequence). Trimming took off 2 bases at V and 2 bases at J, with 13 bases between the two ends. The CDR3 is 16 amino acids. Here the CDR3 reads CASSILKPVGNQPQHF. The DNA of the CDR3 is TGTGCCAGTAGTATACTAAAGCCCGTAGGCAATCAGCCCCAGCATTTT.

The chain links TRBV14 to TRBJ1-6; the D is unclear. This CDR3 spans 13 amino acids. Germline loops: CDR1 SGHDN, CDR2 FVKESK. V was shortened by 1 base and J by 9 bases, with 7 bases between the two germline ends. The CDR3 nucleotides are TGTGCCAGCAGCCAAGTAATCGGTTCACCCCTCCACTTT. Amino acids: CASSQVIGSPLHF. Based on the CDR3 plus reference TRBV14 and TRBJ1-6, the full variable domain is EAGVTQFPSHSVIEKGQTVTLRCDPISGHDNLYWYRRVMGKEIKFLLHFVKESKQDESGMPNNRFLAERTGGTYSTLKVQPAELEDSGVYFCASSQVIGSPLHFGNGTRLTVT.

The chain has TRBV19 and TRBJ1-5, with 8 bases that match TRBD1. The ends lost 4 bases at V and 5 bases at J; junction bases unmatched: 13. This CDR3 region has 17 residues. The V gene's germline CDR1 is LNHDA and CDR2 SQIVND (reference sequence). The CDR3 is CASSTYSETGADQPQHF. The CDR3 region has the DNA TGTGCCAGTAGTACCTACTCCGAGACAGGGGCCGATCAGCCCCAGCATTTT.

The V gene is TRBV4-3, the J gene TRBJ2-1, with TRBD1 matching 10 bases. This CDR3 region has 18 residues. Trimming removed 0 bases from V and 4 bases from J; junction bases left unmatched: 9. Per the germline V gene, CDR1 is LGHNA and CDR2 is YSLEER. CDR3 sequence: CASSQDRGDRGLYNEQFF. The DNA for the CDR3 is TGCGCCAGCAGCCAAGATAGGGGGGACAGGGGTTTATACAATGAGCAGTTCTTC.

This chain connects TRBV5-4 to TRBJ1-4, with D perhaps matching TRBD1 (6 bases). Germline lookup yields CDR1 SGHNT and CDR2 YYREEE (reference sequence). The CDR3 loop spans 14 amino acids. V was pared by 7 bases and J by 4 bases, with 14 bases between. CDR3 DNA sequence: TGTGCCAGCGGGACGACAGGTCTTAATGAAAAACTGTTTTTT. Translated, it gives CASGTTGLNEKLFF.

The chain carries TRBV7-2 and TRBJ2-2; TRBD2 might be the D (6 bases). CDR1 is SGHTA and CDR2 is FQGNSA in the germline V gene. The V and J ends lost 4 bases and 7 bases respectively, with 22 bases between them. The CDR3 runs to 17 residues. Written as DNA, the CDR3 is TGTGCCAGCAGCTCCCCGAGGGGCGCGGTGCGGGGCGGGGAGCTGTTTTTT. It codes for CASSSPRGAVRGGELFF.

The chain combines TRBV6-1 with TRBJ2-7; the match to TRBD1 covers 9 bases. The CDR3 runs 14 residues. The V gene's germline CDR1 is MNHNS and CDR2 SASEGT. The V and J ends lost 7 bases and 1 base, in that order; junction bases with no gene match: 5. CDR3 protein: CASNGDRVSYEQYF. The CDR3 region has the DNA TGTGCCAGCAACGGGGACAGGGTATCCTACGAGCAGTACTTC.

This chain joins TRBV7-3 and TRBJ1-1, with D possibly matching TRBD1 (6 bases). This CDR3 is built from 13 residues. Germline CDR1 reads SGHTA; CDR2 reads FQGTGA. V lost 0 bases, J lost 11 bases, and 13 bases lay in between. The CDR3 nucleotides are TGTGCCAGCAGCTTAACCCTGCAGGGGACGGCTTTCTTT. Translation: CASSLTLQGTAFF.